The 6 T cell receptor beta chains listed next were all sequenced from one sample in a study of CD8+CD57+ T cells in acquired aplastic anemia. Genomic DNA served as template for TCR beta VDJ and CDR3 profiling. Using its own MiXCR run on the reads, TCRdb lists one record per CDR3 protein. This table holds about 260,000 distinct CDR3 sequences, about 80% found once. Patients who underwent sequencing had shown CD8+CD57+ cell expansion by flow cytometry. The material sequenced was sorted CD4+, CD8+, or CD8+CD57+ T cells (not recorded which) from PBMCs. The receptor set was obtained from a human donor with aplastic anemia.

The chain uses TRBV7-3 and TRBJ2-1, with D perhaps matching TRBD2 (6 bases). Germline CDR1 and CDR2: SGHTA and FQGTGA. This CDR3 contains 14 residues. Deletions cut 5 bases from V and 10 bases from J, with 18 bases between. CDR3 region: CASSRSFGAGEQFF. The CDR3 nucleotides read TGTGCCAGCAGCCGATCCTTTGGGGCGGGAGAGCAGTTCTTC.

This clonotype was observed once. A junction end diverges from the germline sequence, so it may reflect a read error. V gene TRBV7-6 combines with J gene TRBJ2-1, with D perhaps TRBD1 (5 bases). The germline V gene has CDR1 SGHVS and CDR2 FNYEAQ. The CDR3 consists of 13 residues. For the CDR3, the DNA is TGTGCCAGCAGCTCCACTACAGGCAGTGAACCGTTCTTT. This sequence encodes CASSSTTGSEPFF.

This clonotype was seen repeatedly, ten times or more. This chain uses TRBV29-1 with TRBJ1-2, with 7 bases identical to TRBD1. CDR1 is SQVTM and CDR2 is ANQGSEA in the germline V gene. The CDR3 covers 15 residues. The V segment lost 6 bases and the J segment 3 bases; nucleotides outside the gene matches: 13. Written as DNA, the CDR3 is TGCAGCGTCAACAACCCGACAGGGCGCCACTATGGCTACACCTTC. Its protein product is CSVNNPTGRHYGYTF.

The chain recombines TRBV7-2 with TRBJ2-7, with D unresolved. CDR1 and CDR2 from the germline V gene are SGHTA and FQGNSA. This CDR3 has 14 amino acids. Deletions cut 0 bases from V and 9 bases from J, with 15 bases between. The DNA for the CDR3 is TGTGCCAGCAGCTTAGCGAGTAGCCCCGATACGCAGTACGTC. It specifies CASSLASSPDTQYV.

With regard to this clonotype: One end of the junction is discordant with germline, which a read error may explain. CDR3 amino acids: CATSRNRDQTHF. The CDR3 coding sequence is TGTGCCACCAGTAGAAACAGGGACCAGACTCACTTC. V gene TRBV15 combines with J gene TRBJ2-7; D is perhaps TRBD1 (6 bases). Germline V gives CDR1 LNHNV, CDR2 YYDKDF (reference sequence). The length of the CDR3 is 12 residues. The full variable domain, in which reference TRBV15 and TRBJ2-7 provide the parts outside the CDR3, is DAMVIQNPRYQVTQFGKPVTLSCSQTLNHNVMYWYQQKSSQAPKLLFHYYDKDFNNEADTPDNFQSRRPNTSFCFLDIRSPGLGDTAMYLCATSRNRDQTHFGPGTRLTVT.

This clonotype was observed once. The J gene is TRBJ2-1, the V gene TRBV29-1; 9 positions agree with TRBD2. Trimming cost V 7 bases and J 8 bases; bases outside gene matches: 12. CDR3 length: 14 residues. The germline V gene has CDR1 SQVTM and CDR2 ANQGSEA. The CDR3 DNA reads TGCAGCGCCGGGGCGAGCGGGAGGAGGGATGAGCAGTTCTTC. This codes for CSAGASGRRDEQFF.